This T cell receptor (beta chain) stems from a study of shared clonotypes between healthy human individuals. Overall study results and limits: Large depth notwithstanding, sorted-subset sequencing proved incomplete by rarefaction. The diversity represented, both genetic and in exposure history, was limited by few donors.

This table comes from immunoSEQ multiplex PCR, and its TCRdb copy is limited to in-frame clones, with some not included. Of under 2.5 million clones in the sample, 92% were seen once. Germline values: CDR1 SGHTA, CDR2 FQGNSA. V was pared by 5 bases and J by 2 bases, with 8 bases of the junction left unmatched. This CDR3 is built from 17 residues. The authors divided CD4+ cells into CD45RA+ naive and CD45RA-negative memory subsets. As to this clone: Antigen: not known.

The sequence was collected from a man younger than 35 in good health. Some clones in this sample may be carry-over from other donors' samples. The chain employs TRBV7-2 and TRBJ2-7; 14 bases agree with TRBD2. The source material was naive CD4+ T cells from PBMCs. Regarding subset: CD45RA+ positively selected. The CDR3 region has the DNA TGTGCCAGCAGCCCCTACGGGACTAGCGGGAGTCCCTACGAGCAGTACTTC. Protein sequence: CASSPYGTSGSPYEQYF.